This TCR beta chain is from a study of blood T cell repertoires in COVID-19. Generated by immunoSEQ multiplex PCR, the TCRdb table keeps only in-frame clones and is missing some. The top ten hold approximately 5% of the sample, which has over 200,000 clones, around 85% seen once. J was trimmed by 8 bases and V by 0 bases; bases with no gene match: 17. This CDR3 is 19 amino acids long. Germline CDR1 is MNHEY and CDR2 is SMNVEV (reference sequence). The sample comprised peripheral blood. This sequence joins TRBV27 and TRBJ2-1; TRBD2 agrees at 9 bases. This clonotype originated in a human donor in a cohort sampled during active COVID-19. The DNA for the CDR3 is TGTGCCAGCAGTTTATCGCCGCCGGGACTAGCTAGGGAGAGGGATGAGCAGTTCTTC. Protein product: CASSLSPPGLARERDEQFF.